The clone carrying this TCR beta chain was counted a few times. The junction departs from germline at one end; a sequencing error may be responsible. Both 60 Vbeta primers and 13 Jbeta primers went into the PCR. TCRdb's table, derived via immunoSEQ multiplex PCR, lists solely in-frame clones and lacks some. Counted here are 75,000 to 100,000 clones, roughly 76% occurring once; the ten biggest clones make up 19%. The data stem from a study of cytomegalovirus exposure and HLA in healthy donors. This clonotype was obtained from an older woman in good health and CMV-seropositive. Input material: PBMCs.

This chain's CDR3 is CATSTGDLNQPQHF. DNA for the CDR3: TGTGCCACCTCAACAGGGGACCTAAATCAGCCCCAGCATTTT. The V gene is TRBV10-2, the J gene TRBJ1-5, with TRBD1 matching 7 bases. Per germline, CDR1 WSHSY and CDR2 SAAADI. CDR3 length: 14 residues.